This T cell receptor (beta chain) was retrieved from a study of T cells in Graves' hyperthyroidism and ophthalmopathy. The PBMCs had their origin in roughly 10 ml of fresh peripheral blood. Study-wide findings and caveats: Most expanded thyroid clonotypes above 0.001 also appeared in blood.

TCR beta CDR3 regions were amplified from RNA transcripts. The HTBI set primed first-round TCR CDR3 RT-PCR. TCRdb independently ran MiXCR on the multiplex PCR reads; one entry per CDR3 protein. The sample yields 500,000 to 600,000 distinct CDR3 sequences, over 15% seen once. This clonotype came up many times. Antigen specificity is unknown. V dropped 2 bases and J dropped 9; count of bases not matched to a gene: 5. The CDR3 loop spans 13 amino acids. Germline V gene data show CDR1 as DFQATT and CDR2 as SNEGSKA (reference sequence). The chain has TRBV20-1 and TRBJ2-1, with 9 bases lining up with TRBD2. The TCR comes from a woman aged 18-29 years with Graves' hyperthyroidism. The sequenced sample was blood. The DNA for the CDR3 is TGCAGTGCTAGACGGACTAGCGCGGGTGAGCAGTTCTTC. Protein product: CSARRTSAGEQFF.